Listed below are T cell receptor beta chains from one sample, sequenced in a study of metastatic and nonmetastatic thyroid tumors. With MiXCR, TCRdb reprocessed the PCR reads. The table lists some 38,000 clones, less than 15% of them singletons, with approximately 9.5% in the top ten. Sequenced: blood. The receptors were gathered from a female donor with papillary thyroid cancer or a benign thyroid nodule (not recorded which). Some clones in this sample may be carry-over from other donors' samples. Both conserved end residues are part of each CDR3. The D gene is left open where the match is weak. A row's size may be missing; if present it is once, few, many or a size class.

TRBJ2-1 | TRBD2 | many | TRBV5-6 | CASSLGLAGINEQFF | TGTGCCAGCAGCTTAGGACTAGCGGGAATAAATGAGCAGTTCTTC
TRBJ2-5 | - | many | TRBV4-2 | CASSQGRLQGGETQYF | TGTGCCAGCAGCCAGGGTAGGCTTCAGGGTGGAGAGACCCAGTACTTC
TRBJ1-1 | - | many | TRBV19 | CASSDQGPEAFF | TGTGCCAGTAGCGATCAAGGCCCTGAAGCTTTCTTT
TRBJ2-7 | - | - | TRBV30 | CAYLGVREQYF | TGTGCCTACTTGGGGGTTCGGGAGCAGTACTTC
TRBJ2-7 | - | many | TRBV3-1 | CASSLGPTAIEQYF | TGTGCCAGCAGCTTAGGGCCTACGGCCATCGAGCAGTACTTC
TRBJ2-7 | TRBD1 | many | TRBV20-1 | CSATGQGGYEQYF | TGCAGTGCTACGGGACAGGGCGGCTACGAGCAGTACTTC
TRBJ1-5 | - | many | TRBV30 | CAWNPFGGQAQHF | TGTGCCTGGAACCCTTTTGGGGGTCAGGCCCAGCATTTT
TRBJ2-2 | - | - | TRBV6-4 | CASSYKRAVTGELFF | TGTGCCAGCAGTTACAAGAGAGCTGTCACCGGGGAGCTGTTTTTT
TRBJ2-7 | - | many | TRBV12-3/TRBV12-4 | CASSNYEQYF | TGTGCCAGCAGTAACTACGAGCAGTACTTC
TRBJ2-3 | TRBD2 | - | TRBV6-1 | CASSERAGGADTQYF | TGTGCCAGCAGTGAACGTGCGGGAGGGGCAGATACGCAGTATTTT
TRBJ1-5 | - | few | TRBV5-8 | CASSLRGAPPQHF | TGTGCCAGCAGCTTGAGGGGGGCCCCGCCCCAGCATTTT
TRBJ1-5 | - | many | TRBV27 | CASSLSRDLSGPQHF | TGTGCCAGCAGTTTATCCCGGGACTTGTCGGGGCCCCAGCATTTT
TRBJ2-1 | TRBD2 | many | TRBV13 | CASSLGLAGGFYNEQFF | TGTGCCAGCAGCTTAGGACTGGCGGGAGGGTTTTACAATGAGCAGTTCTTC
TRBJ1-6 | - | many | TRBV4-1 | CASSSLGIGGRDSPLHF | TGCGCCAGCAGCTCCCTCGGGATCGGGGGAAGAGATTCACCCCTCCACTTT
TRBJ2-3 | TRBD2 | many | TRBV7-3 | CASGSAGGGDTQYF | TGTGCCAGCGGAAGTGCGGGAGGAGGAGATACGCAGTATTTT
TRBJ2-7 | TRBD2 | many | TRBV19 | CASSSAGGPGEQYF | TGTGCCAGTAGTTCTGCGGGAGGGCCGGGGGAGCAGTACTTC
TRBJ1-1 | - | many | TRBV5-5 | CASSLGANTEAFF | TGTGCCAGCAGCTTGGGGGCCAACACTGAAGCTTTCTTT
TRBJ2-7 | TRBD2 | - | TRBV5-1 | CASSSNSGSYEQYF | TGCGCCAGCAGCTCTAATAGCGGGAGTTACGAGCAGTACTTC
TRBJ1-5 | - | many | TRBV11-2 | CASSSTLGQPQHF | TGTGCCAGCAGCTCGACCTTGGGGCAGCCCCAGCATTTT
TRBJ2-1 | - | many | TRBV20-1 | CSARIPGSYNEQFF | TGCAGTGCTAGAATCCCAGGGAGTTACAATGAGCAGTTCTTC